This entry features one T cell receptor (beta chain) sequence. The sample originates from a study of T cell changes during pregnancy in multiple sclerosis. The V end was cut by 5 bases, the J end by 3 bases, with 7 bases between. CDR1 LNHDA and CDR2 SQIVND come from the germline V gene (reference sequence). This CDR3 region has 12 residues. Libraries were prepared by immunoSEQ multiplex PCR; TCRdb keeps only in-frame clonotypes and omits some of them. The sample has about 64,000 clones, roughly 92% seen once. The chain joins TRBV19 to TRBJ1-2; no clear D. This clonotype was obtained from a female donor with multiple sclerosis, enrolled in a pregnancy study. The sequenced sample was peripheral blood, obtained in the second trimester of pregnancy. The CDR3 is CASSPDYYGYTF. The CDR3 region has the DNA TGTGCCAGTAGTCCGGACTACTATGGCTACACCTTC.